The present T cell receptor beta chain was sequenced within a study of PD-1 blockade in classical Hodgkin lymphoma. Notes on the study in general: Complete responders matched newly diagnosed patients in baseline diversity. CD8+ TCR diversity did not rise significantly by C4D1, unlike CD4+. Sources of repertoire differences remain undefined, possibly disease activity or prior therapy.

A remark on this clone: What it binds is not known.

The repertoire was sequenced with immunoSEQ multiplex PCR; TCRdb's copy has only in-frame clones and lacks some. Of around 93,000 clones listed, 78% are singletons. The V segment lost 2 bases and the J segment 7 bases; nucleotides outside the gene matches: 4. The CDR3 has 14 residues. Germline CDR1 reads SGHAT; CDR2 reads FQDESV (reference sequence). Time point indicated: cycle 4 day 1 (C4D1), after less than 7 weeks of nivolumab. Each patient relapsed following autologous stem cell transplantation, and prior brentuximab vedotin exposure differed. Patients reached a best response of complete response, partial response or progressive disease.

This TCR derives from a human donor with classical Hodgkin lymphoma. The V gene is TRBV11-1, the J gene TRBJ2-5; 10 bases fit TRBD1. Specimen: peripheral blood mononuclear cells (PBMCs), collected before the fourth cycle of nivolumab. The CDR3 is CASSLQTGGRTQYF. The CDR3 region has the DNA TGTGCCAGCAGCTTACAGACAGGGGGCAGGACCCAGTACTTC.